The TCR beta chain under discussion was sequenced for a study of blood T cell repertoires in COVID-19. Study at large: PBMCs, B-cell-depleted T cells, or T cells provided the cDNA or gDNA that made up the material.

Before being deemed recovered, Cohort 3 donors had two negative PCRs, clearance, or symptom resolution. Per the original methods: Scientists estimated how many nucleated cells there were by amplifying reference gene primers. Sequenced by immunoSEQ multiplex PCR; TCRdb stores in-frame clones only, minus some. D and trimming come from the DNA, and the V and J calls and clone size come from that table. The data contain about 440,000 clones, about 90% of them singletons. Trimming shortened V by 7 bases and J by 10 bases, and 22 bases separated the two germline ends. Germline loops: CDR1 MNHEY, CDR2 SVGAGI. The CDR3 is 14 amino acids.

The sample taken for sequencing was PBMCs or T cells enriched from blood (not recorded which). The TCR originated in a man younger than 35 who had recovered from COVID-19. The gene calls are TRBV6-5 and TRBJ1-1, with a tentative D call TRBD1 (6 bases). This CDR3 reads CASTRWDPRGGAFF. The CDR3, as DNA: TGTGCCAGCACCCGGTGGGACCCAAGGGGGGGAGCTTTCTTT.